This TCR beta chain is from a study of blood T cell repertoires in COVID-19. Background on the study: The cDNA or gDNA used as material had been derived from T cells, B-cell-depleted T cells, or PBMCs.

Clones were read by immunoSEQ multiplex PCR, and TCRdb kept only the in-frame ones, dropping some. Of approximately 150,000 clones listed, around nine tenths were seen once; the top ten hold 1.5% to 2%. This clonotype was sampled from a woman aged 50 to 60 with acute or convalescent COVID-19. The material sequenced was peripheral blood.

The CDR3 DNA reads TGCGCCAGCAGCTCGTCAACGATGGTCGGAGAGACCCAGTACTTC. Encoded protein: CASSSSTMVGETQYF. V is TRBV4-1 and J is TRBJ2-5; no clear D gene. V was clipped by 5 bases and J by 4 bases, with 17 bases between them. The CDR3 extends over 15 amino acids. CDR1 is MGHRA, CDR2 YSYEKL, per germline.